This T cell receptor (beta chain) stems from a study of blood T cell repertoires in COVID-19. The CDR3 is 21 amino acids. Generated by immunoSEQ multiplex PCR, the TCRdb table keeps only in-frame clones and is missing some. The table records about 270,000 clones, roughly 85% of them present only once. The sample was PBMCs or T cells enriched from blood (not recorded which). J is TRBJ2-3 and V is TRBV21-1; the table assigns TRBD2, which was not confirmed against the DNA. TRBV21-1 is designated a pseudogene. The TCR originated in a woman aged 45-65 years with acute COVID-19. DNA of the CDR3: TGTGCCAGCAGCAAAAATCCCGGGACTAGCTCGGGGGTGGGGGACACAGATACGCAGTATTTT. Protein: CASSKNPGTSSGVGDTDTQYF.